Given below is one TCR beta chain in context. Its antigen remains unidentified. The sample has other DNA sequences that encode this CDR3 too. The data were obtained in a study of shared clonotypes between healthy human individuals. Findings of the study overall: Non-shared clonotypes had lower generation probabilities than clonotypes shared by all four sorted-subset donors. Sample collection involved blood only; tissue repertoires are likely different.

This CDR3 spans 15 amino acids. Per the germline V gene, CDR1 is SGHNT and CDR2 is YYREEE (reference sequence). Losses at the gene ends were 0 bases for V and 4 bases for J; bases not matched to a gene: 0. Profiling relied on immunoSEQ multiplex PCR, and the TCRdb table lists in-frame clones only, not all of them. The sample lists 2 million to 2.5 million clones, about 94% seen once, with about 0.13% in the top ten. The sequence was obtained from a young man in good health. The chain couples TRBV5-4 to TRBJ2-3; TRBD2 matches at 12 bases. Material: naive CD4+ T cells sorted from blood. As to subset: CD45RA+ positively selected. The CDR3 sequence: CASSLGLAGADTQYF. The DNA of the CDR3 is TGTGCCAGCAGCTTGGGACTAGCGGGGGCAGATACGCAGTATTTT.